A single T cell receptor beta chain is shown here with its context. Antigen specificity is unknown. Because the CDR3's place on the DNA is in doubt, the DNA is left out and the CDR3 is given as listed by TCRdb. The data belong to a study of cytomegalovirus exposure and HLA in healthy donors. General observations from the study: Researchers counted around 170 TCR beta chains as cytomegalovirus-associated. Rare sequences made up most TCRs, while some public TCRs were found in many donors.

15 amino acids form the CDR3, both terminal residues included. CDR1 is MNHEY and CDR2 is SMNVEV in the germline V gene (reference sequence). The repertoire was sequenced with immunoSEQ multiplex PCR; TCRdb's copy has only in-frame clones and lacks some. Found here are 97,000 or so clones, about 94% of them singletons; the top ten hold almost 0.9%. This receptor was obtained from a woman in her late teens or twenties in good health and CMV-seronegative. The genes are TRBV27 and TRBJ2-7; TRBD1, the table's D call, lacks a check against the DNA. The sample consisted of PBMCs. This CDR3 is CASSFGPGQTYEQYF.